Each of the 5 T cell receptor beta chains below was sequenced from the same sample in a study of Ad26.COV2.S vaccination and SARS-CoV-2 variants. Profiling relied on immunoSEQ multiplex PCR, and the TCRdb table lists in-frame clones only, not all of them. The data contain around 250,000 clones, around 87% of them singletons. The sample's treatment: about 20 received Ad26.COV2.S at low or high dose, single or two shots; about 5 received placebo; per-sample allocation not given. Sampling took place 63 days after the first vaccine or placebo injection. This specimen was peripheral blood, taken in a trial of Ad26.COV2.S vaccine versus placebo. The receptors stem from a person aged 18-60 years who received the Ad26.COV2.S COVID-19 vaccine or a placebo.

V usage is TRBV4-1 and J usage is TRBJ2-3; D is unresolved. Trimming removed 5 bases from V and 6 bases from J, with 9 bases in between. CDR1 and CDR2 from the germline V gene are MGHRA and YSYEKL. CDR3 size: 12 residues. Here the CDR3 reads CASSIVQDTQYF. As DNA, the CDR3 is TGCGCCAGCAGCATCGTTCAGGATACGCAGTATTTT.

The rearrangement joins TRBV5-1 to TRBJ2-1; 7 positions match TRBD1. Trimming removed 7 bases from V and 8 bases from J; junction bases left unmatched: 12. CDR1 and CDR2 (germline): SGHRS, YFSETQ. The CDR3 consists of 14 residues. CDR3 amino acids: CASVLQGGADEQFF. The CDR3 coding sequence is TGCGCCAGCGTACTCCAAGGGGGCGCCGATGAGCAGTTCTTC.

V gene TRBV2 combines with J gene TRBJ1-5; D call uncertain. The V end lost 5 bases, the J end lost 2 bases, and 10 bases lay between the germline ends. Germline CDR1 reads SNHLY; CDR2 reads FYNNEI. The CDR3 spans 14 residues. CDR3 nucleotide sequence: TGTGCCAGCAGTCGGACGAGTGGCAATCAGCCCCAGCATTTT. It is translated as CASSRTSGNQPQHF.

V usage is TRBV30 and J usage is TRBJ1-2; D ambiguous. The CDR3 contains 13 residues. Between the trimmed V and J ends, which lost 5 bases and 0 bases, there was a span of 10 bases. Germline loops: CDR1 GTSNPN, CDR2 SVGIG (reference sequence). Here the CDR3 reads CAWFRRANYGYTF. The CDR3 nucleotides read TGTGCCTGGTTTCGGCGCGCTAACTATGGCTACACCTTC.

This chain joins TRBV29-1 and TRBJ2-3; either TRBD1 or TRBD2 may supply D (5 bases each). The V gene's germline CDR1 is SQVTM and CDR2 ANQGSEA. The CDR3 is 12 residues long. Trimming left V 5 bases short and J 2 bases short, with 8 bases between. The CDR3 coding sequence is TGCAGCGTTTCGGGGACCACAGATACGCAGTATTTT. It codes for CSVSGTTDTQYF.